The present entry profiles one T cell receptor beta chain with its context. Its recognized antigen is unknown. Base qualities were left out, and no much larger clone turns up one base away. This entry belongs to a study of T cells after yellow fever vaccination (dated by TCRdb to between 2018 and 2020). Background on the whole study: Libraries from fractions with low cell numbers were prepared with the SMART-Seq v4 Ultra Low Input RNA kit. Bulk TCR alpha and beta repertoires were sequenced longitudinally to track T-cell clones before and after primary and booster YFV17D yellow fever vaccination. The cohort comprised two healthy male donors, one aged 18 to 29 and one aged 30 to 40 years. Blood was collected at multiple timepoints before and after primary and secondary immunization, and bulk PBMC replicates and cell subsets were isolated. On the study overall, not on this receptor specifically: Most clones expanded after primary vaccination were re-detected after the booster (around 96% of CD4 and around nine tenths of CD8), suggesting broad memory maintenance. Because the study included only two donors, the extent to which the findings can be generalized is limited. Computational filtering was needed because FACS-sorted repertoires could contain abundant contaminating clonotypes from the bulk population. A small fraction of clonotypes appeared in both the CD4 and CD8 compartments, likely as a result of convergent recombination. The secondary T-cell response was weaker than the primary response but faster, peaking on day 5 instead of day 15.

The germline V gene (reference sequence) gives CDR1 as LNHNV and CDR2 as YYDKDF. From the cysteine through the phenylalanine, the CDR3 covers 13 amino acids. Only CDR3 DNA remains: 39 bases, in frame from the first base. V lost 4 bases and J lost 6 bases; the stretch between them is 13 bases long. The sample's treatment or condition, from its label and the paper: live attenuated yellow fever vaccine strain. PBMCs were isolated from peripheral blood using a standard Ficoll-Paque protocol. Dynabeads CD4 and CD8 positive selection kits were used to isolate CD4 and CD8 T-cell fractions. TriZol was used to extract RNA from bulk PBMCs, CD4 and CD8 fractions, and dextramer-positive and dextramer-negative fractions. TCR cDNA was synthesized by 5'RACE template switching, which introduced a universal primer site and unique molecular identifiers. Priming for cDNA synthesis came from both the TCR alpha and TCR beta constant segments. Libraries were amplified in two PCR steps, with sample barcodes and sequencing adapters added in the second step. Sequencing of libraries was done on Illumina HiSeq 2500 (2x100 bp) or NovaSeq (2x150 bp). On the study's bioinformatics: Reads were demultiplexed and collapsed into UMI consensus sequences with MIGEC, and V(D)J alignment was performed with MiXCR. Vaccine-responding clonotypes were identified with edgeR using replicate PBMC samples, with FDR below 0.01 and a log2 fold change above 5 up to day 15 being required. Each bulk clonotype was labeled CD4 or CD8 based on which sequenced repertoire, CD4 or CD8, contained the clonotype at higher abundance. TCRdb reanalyzed the raw reads on its own, using fastp at Q25 for trimming and MiXCR for clone calling, and kept in-frame beta chains. Entries are consolidated by CDR3 protein sequence, retaining the most common genes and DNA. The V and J calls, along with clone size, are taken from TCRdb and not from the paper's own processing. The sample yields under 300,000 distinct CDR3 sequences; roughly 13% were counted once. The ten largest account for roughly 0.5% of the sample.

The rearranged segments are TRBV15 and TRBJ2-7; the D gene remains uncertain. The sequenced sample was CD4+ T cells sorted from PBMCs, obtained 45 days after the yellow fever booster vaccination. The clonotype originates from a man in his thirties or forties who received the YFV17D yellow fever vaccine. CDR3 sequence: CATSKEVGFEQYF. The sequence in DNA is TGTGCCACCAGCAAAGAGGTAGGGTTCGAGCAGTACTTC.